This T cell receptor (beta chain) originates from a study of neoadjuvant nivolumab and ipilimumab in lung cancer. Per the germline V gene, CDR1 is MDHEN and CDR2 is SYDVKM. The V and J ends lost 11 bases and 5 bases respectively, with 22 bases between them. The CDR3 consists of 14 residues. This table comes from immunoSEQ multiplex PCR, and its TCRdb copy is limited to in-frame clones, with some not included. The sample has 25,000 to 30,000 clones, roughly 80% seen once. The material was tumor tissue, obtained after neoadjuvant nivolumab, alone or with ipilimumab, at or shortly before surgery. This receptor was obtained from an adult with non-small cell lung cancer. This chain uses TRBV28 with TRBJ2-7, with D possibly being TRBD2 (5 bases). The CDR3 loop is CASHGETIVHEQYF. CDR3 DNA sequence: TGTGCCTCCCATGGGGAGACTATAGTCCACGAGCAGTACTTC.